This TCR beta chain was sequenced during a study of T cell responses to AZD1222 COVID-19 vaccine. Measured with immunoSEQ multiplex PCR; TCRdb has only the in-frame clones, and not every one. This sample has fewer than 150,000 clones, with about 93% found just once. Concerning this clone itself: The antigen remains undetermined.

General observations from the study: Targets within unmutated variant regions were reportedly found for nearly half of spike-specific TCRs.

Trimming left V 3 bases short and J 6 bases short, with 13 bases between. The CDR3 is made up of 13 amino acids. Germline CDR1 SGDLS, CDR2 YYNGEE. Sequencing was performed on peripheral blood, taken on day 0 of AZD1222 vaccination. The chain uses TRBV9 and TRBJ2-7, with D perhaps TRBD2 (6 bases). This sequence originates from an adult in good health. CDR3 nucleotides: TGTGCCAGCAGCGCCGGGGACTTTTTCGAGCAGTACTTC. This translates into CASSAGDFFEQYF.